This TCR beta chain comes out of a study of STAT5B mutations in CD4+ large granular lymphocyte leukemia. The overall study: The CDR3 'QG' motif was associated with a particular HLA allele among healthy donors.

There are 13 residues in the CDR3. V was clipped by 8 bases and J by 3 bases, with 11 bases between them. Germline V lookup: CDR1 MNHNS, CDR2 SASEGT. As regards this clone: Its antigen is unidentified.

Sequencing used immunoSEQ multiplex PCR; TCRdb keeps in-frame clones, though not all of them. Of 30,000 to 35,000 clones in the sample, around four fifths were seen once. Points from the study as a whole: Patient CD4-sorted repertoires looked more clonal than healthy CD4+ repertoires, even without putative leukemic clones. Compared with healthy controls (2/35), patient top clones favored TRBV06 (8/27). Main leukemic clonotypes were patient-specific, but 20% to 25% appeared at low frequency elsewhere.

This clonotype was obtained from a human donor in good health. The chain joins TRBV6-1 to TRBJ1-5; perhaps TRBD1 as D (6 bases). Sequenced material: CD4+ T cells from blood buffy coats. CDR3 loop: CASSDSYNQPQHF. Here the CDR3 DNA reads TGTGCCAGCTCGGACAGCTACAATCAGCCCCAGCATTTT.